Described below is a single T cell receptor (beta chain) sequence and its context. Its antigen is undetermined. Alongside a J-beta primer mix, a sample-barcoded 5' primer served in a second PCR lasting roughly 6 to 11 cycles. MiXCR was run by TCRdb on the 5' RACE reads, yielding one entry per CDR3 protein. The profile shows roughly 550,000 distinct CDR3 sequences, less than 25% of them singletons. V lost 5 bases and J lost 7; bases outside the gene matches: 12. The CDR3 is 15 residues long. The germline gives CDR1 SGHTA, CDR2 FQGTGA. These data are taken from a study of blood T cells in healthy people across ages. Study results and limitations: TCR beta diversity tracked closely with naive T cell percentage.

This sample also appeared in a second study, on T cells of mothers and their children. That source notes: Normalized overlap was always slightly, never significantly, higher in related than unrelated mother-child pairs.

Sequenced material: blood. The sequence came from a boy younger than 18 in good health. The chain employs TRBV7-3 and TRBJ2-7, with 9 bases identical to TRBD1. CDR3 sequence: CASSLDYRGLGEQYF. The CDR3 DNA sequence: TGTGCCAGCAGCCTCGACTACAGGGGGCTTGGGGAGCAGTACTTC.